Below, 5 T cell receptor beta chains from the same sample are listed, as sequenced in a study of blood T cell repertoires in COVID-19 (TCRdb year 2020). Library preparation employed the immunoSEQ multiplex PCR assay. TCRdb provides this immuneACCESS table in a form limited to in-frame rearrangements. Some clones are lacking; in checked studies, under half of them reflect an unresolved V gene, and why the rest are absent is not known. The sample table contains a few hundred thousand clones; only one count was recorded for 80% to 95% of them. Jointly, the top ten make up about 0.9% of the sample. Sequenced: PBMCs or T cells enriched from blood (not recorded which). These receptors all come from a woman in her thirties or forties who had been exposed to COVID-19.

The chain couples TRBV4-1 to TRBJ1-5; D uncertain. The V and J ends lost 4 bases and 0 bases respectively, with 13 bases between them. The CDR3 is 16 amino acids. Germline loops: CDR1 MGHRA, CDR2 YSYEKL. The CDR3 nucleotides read TGCGCCAGCAGCCCGAGAGAGAAATCTAGCAATCAGCCCCAGCATTTT. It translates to CASSPREKSSNQPQHF.

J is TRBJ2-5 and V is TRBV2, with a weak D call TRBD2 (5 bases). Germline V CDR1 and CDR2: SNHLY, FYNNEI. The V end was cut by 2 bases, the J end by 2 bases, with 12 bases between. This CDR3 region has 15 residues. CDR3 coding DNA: TGTGCCAGCAGTGAATGGGGAGCCCTGCAAGAGACCCAGTACTTC. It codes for CASSEWGALQETQYF.

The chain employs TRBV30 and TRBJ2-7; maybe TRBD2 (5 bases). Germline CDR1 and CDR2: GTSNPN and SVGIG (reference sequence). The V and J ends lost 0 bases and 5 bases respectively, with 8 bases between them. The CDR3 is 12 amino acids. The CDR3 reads CAWSVRGNEQYF. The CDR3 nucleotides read TGTGCCTGGAGTGTACGGGGAAACGAGCAGTACTTC.

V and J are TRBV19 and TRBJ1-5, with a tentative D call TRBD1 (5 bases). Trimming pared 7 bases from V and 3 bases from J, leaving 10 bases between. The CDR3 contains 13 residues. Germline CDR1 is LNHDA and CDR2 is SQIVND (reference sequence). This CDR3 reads CASTMTDNQPQHF. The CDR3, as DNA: TGTGCCAGTACTATGACAGACAATCAGCCCCAGCATTTT.

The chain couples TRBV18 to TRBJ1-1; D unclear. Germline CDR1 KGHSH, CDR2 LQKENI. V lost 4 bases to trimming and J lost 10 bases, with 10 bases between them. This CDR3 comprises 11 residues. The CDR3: CASSRAEGAFF. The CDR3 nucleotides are TGTGCCAGCTCACGGGCTGAGGGAGCTTTCTTT.